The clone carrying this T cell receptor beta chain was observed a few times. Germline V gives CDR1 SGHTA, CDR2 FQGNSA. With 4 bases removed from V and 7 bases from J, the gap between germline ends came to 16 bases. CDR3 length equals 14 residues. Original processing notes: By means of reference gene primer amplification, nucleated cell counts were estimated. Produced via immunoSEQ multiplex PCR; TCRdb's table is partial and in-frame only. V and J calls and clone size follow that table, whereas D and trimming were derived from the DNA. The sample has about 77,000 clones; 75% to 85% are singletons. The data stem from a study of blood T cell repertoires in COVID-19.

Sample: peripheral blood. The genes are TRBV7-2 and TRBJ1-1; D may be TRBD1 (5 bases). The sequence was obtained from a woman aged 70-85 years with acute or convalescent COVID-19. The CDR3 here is CASSSRRGGYEAFF. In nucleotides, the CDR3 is TGTGCCAGCAGCTCCAGACGGGGGGGGTATGAAGCTTTCTTT.